These 18 T cell receptor beta chains originate from one sample sequenced in a study of graft-versus-host responses after intestinal transplantation. No antigen is known for these receptors. TCRdb keeps only in-frame clones here, not all; method: immunoSEQ multiplex PCR. The data hold some 130,000 clones, with approximately 96% observed a single time. Sequencing used unstimulated CD8+ T cells sorted from spleen or lymph node cells, obtained before intestinal transplant. These receptors were taken from a human donor who received an intestinal transplant.

This chain joins TRBV28 and TRBJ2-3; D is uncertain. The germline gives CDR1 MDHEN, CDR2 SYDVKM. This CDR3 region has 14 residues. Trimming removed 5 bases from V and 0 bases from J, with 9 bases in between. The CDR3 reads CASSPLGSTDTQYF. The CDR3 nucleotides read TGTGCCAGCAGTCCCTTGGGGAGCACAGATACGCAGTATTTT.

On this clone: Additional DNA sequences in this sample encode the identical CDR3. The chain employs TRBV5-4 and TRBJ2-2; 7 bases map to TRBD2. With 0 bases clipped from V and 6 bases from J, the junction kept 2 bases outside the gene matches. The CDR3 covers 14 residues. CDR1 and CDR2 (germline): SGHNT, YYREEE (reference sequence). CDR3 nucleotide sequence: TGTGCCAGCAGCTTGGGGCGGGGGTCCGGGGAGCTGTTTTTT. Its protein product is CASSLGRGSGELFF. Using reference TRBV5-4 and TRBJ2-2 for the parts outside the CDR3, the full variable domain is ETGVTQSPTHLIKTRGQQVTLRCSSQSGHNTVSWYQQALGQGPQFIFQYYREEENGRGNFPPRFSGLQFPNYSSELNVNALELDDSALYLCASSLGRGSGELFFGEGSRLTVL.

V usage is TRBV28 and J usage is TRBJ2-1; D gene unclear. The CDR3 is 13 amino acids. The V end lost 2 bases, the J end lost 10 bases, and 12 bases lay between the germline ends. Looked up from germline, CDR1 is MDHEN and CDR2 is SYDVKM. The CDR3 nucleotides read TGTGCCAGCAGTTTAAGCCGATTAGAAGAGCAGTTCTTC. Its protein is CASSLSRLEEQFF.

The gene calls are TRBV5-1 and TRBJ2-5; D might be TRBD2 (5 bases). V shed 0 bases and J shed 0 bases, with 6 bases lying between them. This CDR3 region has 14 residues. Germline CDR1 and CDR2: SGHRS and YFSETQ. CDR3 nucleotide sequence: TGCGCCAGCAGCTTGGCGGGGTACCAAGAGACCCAGTACTTC. This translates into CASSLAGYQETQYF.

This clone was detected once. The CDR3 DNA is TGTGCCAGCAGCTTAGGACGACAGGGGATCGATCAGCCCCAGCATTTT. Protein: CASSLGRQGIDQPQHF. The chain couples TRBV13 to TRBJ1-5; 8 positions agree with TRBD1. V trimming: 0 bases; J trimming: 5 bases; junction bases outside the gene matches: 6. CDR3 size: 16 residues. Germline CDR1 is PRHDT and CDR2 is FYEKMQ (reference sequence).

In its sample, this clone was seen once. The V call is TRBV19, the J call TRBJ1-1; 7 bases match TRBD1. The germline gives CDR1 LNHDA, CDR2 SQIVND (reference sequence). Trimming removed 2 bases from V and 3 bases from J; junction bases left unmatched: 6. This CDR3 is built from 15 residues. This CDR3 reads CASSIWTGGDTEAFF. CDR3 sequence (DNA): TGTGCCAGTAGTATATGGACAGGAGGGGACACTGAAGCTTTCTTT.

V is TRBV28 and J is TRBJ2-7, with D perhaps matching TRBD1 (5 bases). V dropped 2 bases and J dropped 3 bases, with 8 bases sitting between them. Looked up from germline, CDR1 is MDHEN and CDR2 is SYDVKM. The CDR3 contains 13 residues. In DNA, the CDR3 is TGTGCCAGCAGTTTAAGGGGTTTCTACGAGCAGTACTTC. Amino acids: CASSLRGFYEQYF.

The chain couples TRBV27 to TRBJ2-7; D may be TRBD2 (5 bases). Trimming cost V 1 base and J 1 base, with 11 bases left between them. The CDR3 covers 15 residues. Germline assignment: CDR1 MNHEY and CDR2 SMNVEV (reference sequence). The CDR3 DNA reads TGTGCCAGCAGTTTATACAGCGGACGATCCTACGAGCAGTACTTC. Residues: CASSLYSGRSYEQYF.

This chain links TRBV7-7 with TRBJ2-7; tentative D call: TRBD1 (6 bases). The CDR3 totals 13 residues. V lost 1 base to trimming and J lost 6 bases, with 10 bases between them. Germline V lookup: CDR1 SSHAT, CDR2 FNYEAQ (reference sequence). CDR3 in DNA: TGTGCCAGCAGCTTAGAGGCAGGGGCCGAGCAGTACTTC. Amino acids: CASSLEAGAEQYF.

The rearrangement uses TRBV4-1 and TRBJ2-7, with 7 bases matching TRBD2. V trimming: 0 bases; J trimming: 3 bases; junction bases outside the gene matches: 5. There are 15 residues in the CDR3. The germline V gene encodes CDR1 MGHRA and CDR2 YSYEKL. The CDR3 DNA sequence: TGCGCCAGCAGCCAAGAACAGCGGGAAAGCTACGAGCAGTACTTC. Its translation is CASSQEQRESYEQYF.

The gene calls are TRBV5-6 and TRBJ1-1; a weak D match, TRBD1 (5 bases). This CDR3 contains 12 residues. CDR1 is SGHDT and CDR2 is YYEEEE in the germline V gene. Trimming took 6 bases from V and 3 from J, leaving 9 bases between them. This CDR3 is CASTDSYTEAFF. CDR3 sequence (DNA): TGTGCCAGCACCGACAGCTACACTGAAGCTTTCTTT.

The rearrangement links TRBV15 to TRBJ1-5; the match to TRBD1 covers 11 bases. V was clipped by 9 bases and J by 9 bases; unmatched bases: 7. CDR1 and CDR2 (germline): LNHNV, YYDKDF (reference sequence). The CDR3 contains 13 residues. The CDR3 DNA reads as TGTGCCACTCTTCCGGGACAGGGGGGGCCCCAGCATTTT. Translation gives CATLPGQGGPQHF.

This chain connects TRBV5-1 to TRBJ2-7; tentatively, D is TRBD1 (6 bases). The length of the CDR3 is 16 residues. Germline V gene lookup returns CDR1 SGHRS and CDR2 YFSETQ. V was trimmed by 0 bases and J by 4 bases, leaving 17 bases between them. The CDR3 DNA follows: TGCGCCAGCAGCTTGGATCCCCGGACAGAAGGTTACGAGCAGTACTTC. Encoded protein: CASSLDPRTEGYEQYF.

The CDR3: CASAASYEQYF. DNA for the CDR3: TGCGCCAGCGCTGCCTCCTACGAGCAGTACTTC. The V and J genes are TRBV10-2 and TRBJ2-7; D call uncertain. V was pared by 8 bases and J by 0 bases, with 5 bases between. The CDR3 spans 11 residues. Per germline, CDR1 WSHSY and CDR2 SAAADI.

As concerns this clone: The junction does not match germline at one end; this may be a read error. Within the sample, other DNA sequences also encode this same CDR3. The rearrangement uses TRBV18 and TRBJ2-7; D is undetermined. CDR3 length: 12 amino acids. CDR1 KGHSH and CDR2 LQKENI come from the germline V gene. CDR3 nucleotide sequence: TGTGCCAGCTCACTACTATCCTACGAGCAGTACTTT. Residues: CASSLLSYEQYF.

CDR3: CASSTPTGGREKLFF. CDR3 sequence (DNA): TGTGCCAGCAGCACCCCGACAGGGGGTAGGGAAAAACTGTTTTTT. The chain links TRBV7-3 to TRBJ1-4, with 9 bases aligning to TRBD1. V trimming: 5 bases; J trimming: 8 bases; junction bases outside the gene matches: 9. CDR1 and CDR2 (germline): SGHTA, FQGTGA. The CDR3 is made up of 15 amino acids.

The gene calls are TRBV6-5 and TRBJ2-1, with TRBD2 matching 7 bases. Per germline, CDR1 MNHEY and CDR2 SVGAGI. The V segment lost 5 bases and the J segment 2 bases; nucleotides outside the gene matches: 0. CDR3 length: 13 amino acids. The CDR3 DNA reads as TGTGCCAGCAGTACTAGCGCCTACAATGAGCAGTTCTTC. Its translation is CASSTSAYNEQFF.

This clone appeared once. The CDR3 is CASSPLRLGETQYF. The CDR3 nucleotides are TGTGCCAGCAGTCCACTCCGTTTGGGAGAGACCCAGTACTTC. The chain joins TRBV6-5 to TRBJ2-5; D remains unclear. CDR3 length: 14 residues. Trimming took off 5 bases at V and 4 bases at J, with 14 bases between the two ends. Germline V gene sequence: CDR1 MNHEY, CDR2 SVGAGI.